A single sample gave rise to the 9 T cell receptor beta chains below, sequenced in a study of beta chain features in type 1 diabetes. cDNA synthesis used the whole RNA isolate, giving expressed TCRB sequences. Sequencing was performed with immunoSEQ multiplex PCR; in TCRdb, only in-frame clones are kept and a portion is missing. The repertoire consists of roughly 140,000 clones, with less than 8.5% occurring once and the leading ten covering 1.4%. Sequencing was done on a sample of central memory CD4+ T cells from blood. These receptors were collected from a woman aged 30 to 39 in good health.

This clone was seen more than once but under ten times. The rearrangement joins TRBV29-1 to TRBJ1-5; 8 positions agree with TRBD1. This CDR3 is 14 amino acids long. In germline, CDR1 is SQVTM, CDR2 ANQGSEA. Trimming took 6 bases from V and 2 from J; bases not matched to a gene: 6. The CDR3 region is CSVAQGAGNQPQHF. Written as DNA, the CDR3 is TGCAGCGTGGCTCAGGGGGCGGGCAATCAGCCCCAGCATTTT.

This clone was seen at least ten times. This rearrangement joins TRBV9 to TRBJ2-3, with 8 bases lining up with TRBD2. Germline V gene lookup returns CDR1 SGDLS and CDR2 YYNGEE. The V and J ends lost 6 bases and 3 bases, in that order; junction bases with no gene match: 9. This CDR3 has 15 amino acids. The CDR3 region has the DNA TGTGCCAGCACCCCCGGCGGGAGGAGTACAGATACGCAGTATTTT. Translating it yields CASTPGGRSTDTQYF.

V gene TRBV7-9 combines with J gene TRBJ1-2; 12 bases line up with TRBD1. This CDR3 spans 14 amino acids. Trimming took 4 bases from V and 8 from J; bases not matched to a gene: 5. Looked up from germline, CDR1 is SEHNR and CDR2 is FQNEAQ (reference sequence). The CDR3 loop is CASSYSGTGGGYTF. CDR3 coding DNA: TGTGCCAGCAGCTACTCCGGGACAGGGGGCGGCTACACCTTC.

In this sample, this clone turned up a few times. CDR3 bases: TGTGCCAGCAGCCAATATACACTGGGCCTCACTGAAGCTTTCTTT. Translating it yields CASSQYTLGLTEAFF. The chain joins TRBV14 to TRBJ1-1; D gene unclear. The germline V gene has CDR1 SGHDN and CDR2 FVKESK. CDR3 size: 15 residues. V was cut by 2 bases and J by 4 bases, with 14 bases left in between.

V gene TRBV10-3 combines with J gene TRBJ2-3, with D perhaps matching TRBD2 (5 bases). The CDR3 length is 13 residues. V lost 6 bases and J 9 bases, leaving 16 bases between the germline ends. Germline loops: CDR1 ENHRY, CDR2 SYGVKD. The CDR3 nucleotides read TGTGCCATCAGCCCCCAGAGGGAGAAGACGCAGTATTTT. Its protein product is CAISPQREKTQYF.

This clone turned up a few times. CDR3 DNA: TGTGCCAGCAGCTGGGGGGGCGCCAGGGCGGGCTATGGCTACACCTTC. It encodes CASSWGGARAGYGYTF. The chain carries TRBV25-1 and TRBJ1-2; D may be TRBD1 (6 bases). CDR1 is MGHDK, CDR2 SYGVNS, per germline. The CDR3 spans 16 residues. V lost 6 bases to trimming and J lost 4 bases, with 21 bases between them.

This clone was seen a few times. The chain has TRBV9 and TRBJ2-6; TRBD2 matches 9 bases. Trimming at V came to 0 bases and at J to 0 bases, leaving 7 bases not matched to a gene. The CDR3 is 19 residues long. Germline CDR1 and CDR2: SGDLS and YYNGEE. The CDR3 here is CASSVGSGSGSSGANVLTF. CDR3 nucleotide sequence: TGTGCCAGCAGCGTAGGTAGCGGGAGTGGAAGCTCTGGGGCCAACGTCCTGACTTTC. The full variable domain, in which reference TRBV9 and TRBJ2-6 provide the parts outside the CDR3, is DSGVTQTPKHLITATGQRVTLRCSPRSGDLSVYWYQQSLDQGLQFLIQYYNGEERAKGNILERFSAQQFPDLHSELNLSSLELGDSALYFCASSVGSGSGSSGANVLTFGAGSRLTVL.

The chain joins TRBV5-1 to TRBJ2-7; TRBD2 matches 11 bases. This CDR3 spans 16 amino acids. From germline, CDR1 is SGHRS and CDR2 YFSETQ. Trimming took 3 bases from V and 6 from J; bases not matched to a gene: 11. CDR3 in amino acids: CASSSRTSGPGFEQYF. Written as DNA, the CDR3 is TGCGCCAGCAGCTCCCGGACTAGCGGGCCGGGTTTCGAGCAGTACTTC. The full variable domain, in which reference TRBV5-1 and TRBJ2-7 provide the parts outside the CDR3, is KAGVTQTPRYLIKTRGQQVTLSCSPISGHRSVSWYQQTPGQGLQFLFEYFSETQRNKGNFPGRFSGRQFSNSRSEMNVSTLELGDSALYLCASSSRTSGPGFEQYFGPGTRLTVT.

The sample holds a few counts of this clone. The chain combines TRBV13 with TRBJ2-5; TRBD2 matches 13 bases. CDR1 is PRHDT, CDR2 FYEKMQ, per germline (reference sequence). Germline trimming cut 1 base from V and 1 base from J; bases unmatched to any gene: 3. The CDR3 totals 17 residues. The CDR3 DNA follows: TGTGCCAGCAGCTTAGCCGGGACTAGCGGGACCCAAGAGACCCAGTACTTC. Protein product: CASSLAGTSGTQETQYF.